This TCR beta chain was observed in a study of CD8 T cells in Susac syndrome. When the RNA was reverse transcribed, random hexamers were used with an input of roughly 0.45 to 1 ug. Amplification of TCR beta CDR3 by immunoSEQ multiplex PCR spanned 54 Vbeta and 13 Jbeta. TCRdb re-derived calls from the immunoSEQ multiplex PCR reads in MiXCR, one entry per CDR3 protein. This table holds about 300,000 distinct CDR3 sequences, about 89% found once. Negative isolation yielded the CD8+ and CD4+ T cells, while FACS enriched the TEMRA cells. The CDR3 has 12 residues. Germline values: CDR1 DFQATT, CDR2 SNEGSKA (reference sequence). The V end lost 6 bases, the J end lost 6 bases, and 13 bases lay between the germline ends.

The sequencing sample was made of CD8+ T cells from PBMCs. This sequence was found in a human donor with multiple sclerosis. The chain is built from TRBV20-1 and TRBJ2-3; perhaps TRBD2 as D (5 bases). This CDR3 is CSAAPKRDTQYF. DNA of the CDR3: TGCAGTGCCGCCCCTAAGCGGGATACGCAGTATTTT.